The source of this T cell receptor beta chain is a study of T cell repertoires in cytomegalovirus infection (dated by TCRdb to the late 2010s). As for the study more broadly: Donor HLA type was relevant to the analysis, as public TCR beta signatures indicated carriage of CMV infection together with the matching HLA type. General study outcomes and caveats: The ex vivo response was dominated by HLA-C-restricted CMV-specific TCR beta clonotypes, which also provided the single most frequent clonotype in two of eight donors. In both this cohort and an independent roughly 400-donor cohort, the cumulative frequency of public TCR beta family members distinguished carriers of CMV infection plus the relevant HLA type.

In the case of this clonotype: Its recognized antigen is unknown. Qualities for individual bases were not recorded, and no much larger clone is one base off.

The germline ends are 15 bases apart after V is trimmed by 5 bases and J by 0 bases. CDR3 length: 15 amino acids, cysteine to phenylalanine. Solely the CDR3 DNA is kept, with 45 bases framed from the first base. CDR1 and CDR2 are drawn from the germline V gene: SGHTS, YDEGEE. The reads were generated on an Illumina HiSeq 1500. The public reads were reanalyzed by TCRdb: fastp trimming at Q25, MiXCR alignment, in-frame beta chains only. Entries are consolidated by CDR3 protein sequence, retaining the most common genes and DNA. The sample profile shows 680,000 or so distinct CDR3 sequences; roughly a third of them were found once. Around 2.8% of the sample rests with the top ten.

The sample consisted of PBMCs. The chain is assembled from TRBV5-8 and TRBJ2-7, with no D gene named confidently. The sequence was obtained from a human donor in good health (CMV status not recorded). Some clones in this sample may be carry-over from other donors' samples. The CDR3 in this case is CASSSPRKFSYEQYF. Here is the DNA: TGTGCCAGCAGTTCCCCCCGGAAATTCTCCTACGAGCAGTACTTC.